A single sample is the source of the 25 T cell receptor beta chains below, sequenced in a study of human T cells and chemical hapten exposure. As for time point: patch test 1, 2 weeks after DPC sensitization. Stated treatment: therapeutic diphenylcyclopropenone sensitization with weekly scalp DPC. MiXCR, run by TCRdb on the RACE reads, gives a single entry per CDR3 protein. The sample yields roughly 360,000 distinct CDR3 sequences, approximately 5.1% seen once. Source: whole blood, taken in connection with sensitization to the hapten diphenylcyclopropenone (DPC). These receptors originate from a woman aged 45-60 years with alopecia areata. Some clones in this sample may be carry-over from other donors' samples.

This clonotype has a count of ten or more. The chain employs TRBV3-1 and TRBJ1-1; maybe TRBD1 (6 bases). The CDR3 extends over 13 amino acids. The V end lost 4 bases, the J end lost 9 bases, and 15 bases lay between the germline ends. The V gene's germline CDR1 is LGHDT and CDR2 YNNKEL (reference sequence). The CDR3 here is CASSLEGGRKAFF. The CDR3 DNA reads as TGTGCCAGCAGCCTGGAGGGGGGCAGGAAAGCTTTCTTT.

This clonotype was counted many times. The chain links TRBV7-2 to TRBJ1-2, with 9 bases that match TRBD1. The germline CDR1 and CDR2 sequences are SGHTA and FQGNSA. This CDR3 has 15 residues. J was trimmed by 7 bases and V by 5 bases; bases with no gene match: 11. The CDR3 sequence: CASSPRDREFPGYTF. As DNA, the CDR3 is TGTGCCAGCAGCCCAAGGGACAGGGAGTTCCCTGGCTACACCTTC.

This clonotype was seen more than once but under ten times. V is TRBV30 and J is TRBJ1-6, with a weak D call TRBD1 (6 bases). V lost 3 bases, J lost 5 bases, and 11 bases lay in between. This CDR3 region has 14 residues. CDR1 and CDR2 (germline): GTSNPN, SVGIG (reference sequence). CDR3 residues: CAWRRQANNSPLHF. CDR3 nucleotide sequence: TGTGCCTGGAGGCGACAGGCGAATAATTCACCCCTCCACTTT.

This clonotype was seen repeatedly, ten times or more. The chain recombines TRBV15 with TRBJ2-7; no definite D call. Looked up from germline, CDR1 is LNHNV and CDR2 is YYDKDF (reference sequence). The CDR3 spans 12 residues. The ends were cut back, 3 bases at V and 6 bases at J, with 9 bases in the middle. In DNA, the CDR3 is TGTGCCACCAGCAGTTCTGGGCGCGAGCAGTACTTC. It translates to CATSSSGREQYF.

The J gene is TRBJ2-7, the V gene TRBV7-9; D is perhaps TRBD1 (6 bases). The CDR3 spans 12 residues. Per germline, CDR1 SEHNR and CDR2 FQNEAQ (reference sequence). Trimming removed 4 bases from V and 5 bases from J, with 9 bases in between. CDR3 residues: CASSSAGDEQYF. The CDR3 DNA sequence: TGTGCCAGCAGCTCAGCAGGGGACGAGCAGTACTTC.

This rearrangement joins TRBV5-3 to TRBJ1-1, with D maybe TRBD1 (6 bases). TRBV5-3 is an ORF, with its function uncertain. The length of the CDR3 is 15 residues. Trimming removed 3 bases at V and 0 bases at J, with 12 bases between. CDR3 DNA sequence: TGTGCCAGAAGCTGTCCGGGACACCTGAACACTGAAGCTTTCTTT. Translation gives CARSCPGHLNTEAFF.

This clonotype was seen repeatedly, ten times or more. The chain couples TRBV29-1 to TRBJ2-2; 9 nucleotides align to TRBD1. Germline-derived CDR1 and CDR2 are SQVTM and ANQGSEA. V shed 4 bases and J 5 bases; nucleotides not matched to a gene: 5. The CDR3 contains 14 residues. This CDR3 is CSVVPGTGTGELFF. The CDR3 nucleotides read TGCAGCGTTGTTCCCGGGACAGGGACCGGGGAGCTGTTTTTT.

The chain recombines TRBV28 with TRBJ2-7; D unresolved. The CDR3 is 12 amino acids. Germline V gene sequence: CDR1 MDHEN, CDR2 SYDVKM. V was pared by 10 bases and J by 3 bases, with 13 bases between. The CDR3 sequence: CATWEGIYEQYF. For the CDR3, the DNA is TGTGCCACCTGGGAAGGTATCTACGAGCAGTACTTC.

This chain connects TRBV6-1 to TRBJ2-7; D uncertain. The germline V gene has CDR1 MNHNS and CDR2 SASEGT. The CDR3 contains 12 residues. V was trimmed by 6 bases and J by 5 bases, leaving 11 bases between them. As DNA, the CDR3 is TGTGCCAGCAGATCTGACCGCGACGAGCAGTACTTC. This codes for CASRSDRDEQYF.

The table lists this clonotype with many counts. The rearrangement joins TRBV7-2 to TRBJ1-1; D remains unclear. V was trimmed by 1 base and J by 7 bases, leaving 10 bases between them. The CDR3 is 13 residues long. In germline, CDR1 is SGHTA, CDR2 FQGNSA. CDR3 in DNA: TGTGCCAGCAGCTTAGGAAAAAGAGGTGAAGCTTTCTTT. It yields the protein CASSLGKRGEAFF.

There are a few counts of this clonotype. The chain combines TRBV27 with TRBJ1-5; maybe TRBD1 (6 bases). This CDR3 has 16 residues. The germline CDR1 and CDR2 sequences are MNHEY and SMNVEV (reference sequence). V lost 6 bases, J lost 0 bases, and 15 bases lay in between. This chain's CDR3 is CASRSRGAPSNQPQHF. The CDR3 DNA reads TGTGCCAGCAGGAGCCGGGGGGCGCCTAGCAATCAGCCCCAGCATTTT.

This clonotype appeared many times. The genes are TRBV7-6 and TRBJ2-5, with TRBD2 matching 7 bases. Germline assignment: CDR1 SGHVS and CDR2 FNYEAQ. The CDR3 spans 14 residues. V lost 1 base and J lost 7; bases outside the gene matches: 6. CDR3 sequence (DNA): TGTGCCAGCAGCTTAGTGACTAGCATCGGGACCCAGTACTTC. This translates into CASSLVTSIGTQYF. Full variable domain (rest looked up from reference TRBV7-6 and TRBJ2-5): GAGVSQSPRYKVTKRGQDVALRCDPISGHVSLYWYRQALGQGPEFLTYFNYEAQQDKSGLPNDRFSAERPEGSISTLTIQRTEQRDSAMYRCASSLVTSIGTQYFGPGTRLLVL.

In this sample, this clonotype turned up many times. The chain links TRBV12-3 or TRBV12-4 to TRBJ1-2; D unresolved. The CDR3 has 12 amino acids. V was clipped by 2 bases and J by 0 bases, with 1 base between them. The CDR3 here is CASSLTNYGYTF. The CDR3 coding sequence is TGTGCCAGCAGTTTAACTAACTATGGCTACACCTTC.

This clonotype was observed many times. The gene calls are TRBV2 and TRBJ2-2; no clear D gene. CDR3 length: 13 residues. CDR1 and CDR2 from the germline V gene are SNHLY and FYNNEI. Trimming cost V 7 bases and J 2 bases, with 8 bases left between them. The CDR3 nucleotides are TGTGCCAGCACGGAGACAAACACCGGGGAGCTGTTTTTT. It is translated as CASTETNTGELFF.

The chain couples TRBV15 to TRBJ1-2; D is possibly TRBD1 (5 bases). V gave up 3 bases and J gave up 4 bases, with 18 bases separating them. Germline lookup yields CDR1 LNHNV and CDR2 YYDKDF (reference sequence). This CDR3 is 16 amino acids long. The CDR3 DNA reads TGTGCCACCAGCAGGAGGGAGACAGAGACTTCCTATGGCTACACCTTC. Its protein product is CATSRRETETSYGYTF.

Ten or more counts support this clonotype. The V and J genes are TRBV10-3 and TRBJ2-7; D is perhaps TRBD2 (6 bases). V was clipped by 6 bases and J by 5 bases, with 17 bases between them. The CDR3 covers 14 residues. The germline gives CDR1 ENHRY, CDR2 SYGVKD. The CDR3 sequence: CAIREEGRTHEQYF. For the CDR3, the DNA is TGTGCCATCAGGGAAGAGGGGAGGACCCACGAGCAGTACTTC.

This clonotype occurred a few times. The gene calls are TRBV9 and TRBJ2-7; D could derive from TRBD1 or TRBD2 (5 bases each). Germline lookup yields CDR1 SGDLS and CDR2 YYNGEE. With 3 bases removed from V and 3 bases from J, the gap between germline ends came to 13 bases. The CDR3 totals 14 residues. The CDR3 sequence is CASSARDARYEQYF. In nucleotides, the CDR3 is TGTGCCAGCAGCGCTAGGGACGCCCGCTACGAGCAGTACTTC.

A few counts support this clonotype. This chain links TRBV12-3 or TRBV12-4 with TRBJ1-3; 7 nucleotides agree with TRBD1. Trimming took 3 bases from V and 9 from J; bases not matched to a gene: 5. This CDR3 has 13 amino acids. The CDR3 protein is CASSFGTGATIYF. DNA of the CDR3: TGTGCCAGCAGTTTTGGAACAGGGGCCACCATATATTTT.

There are many counts of this clonotype. The V and J genes are TRBV28 and TRBJ2-7; D uncertain. The V gene's germline CDR1 is MDHEN and CDR2 SYDVKM. V was pared by 4 bases and J by 1 base, with 11 bases between. The CDR3 is 14 residues long. The CDR3 sequence: CASSSPLESYEQYF. The DNA for the CDR3 is TGTGCCAGCAGTTCACCGCTAGAATCCTACGAGCAGTACTTC.

This clonotype was seen at least ten times. The chain links TRBV6-2 or TRBV6-3 to TRBJ2-3, with D hard to call. Trimming stripped 0 bases from V and 4 bases from J, with 17 bases between. Germline V gene data show CDR1 as MNHEY and CDR2 as SVGEGT. The CDR3 is made up of 17 amino acids. The CDR3: CASSYSPRRLWADTQYF. The CDR3 DNA reads TGTGCCAGCAGTTACTCGCCCCGACGTTTGTGGGCAGATACGCAGTATTTT.

In this sample, this clonotype turned up a few times. This sequence joins TRBV5-1 and TRBJ2-1; 8 bases line up with TRBD2. The CDR3 has 16 amino acids. Germline assignment: CDR1 SGHRS and CDR2 YFSETQ. Trimming removed 2 bases from V and 2 bases from J; junction bases left unmatched: 6. The DNA of the CDR3 is TGCGCCAGCAGCTTTGAAACTAGCGGCCCCTACAATGAGCAGTTCTTC. Protein: CASSFETSGPYNEQFF.

This clonotype was observed at least ten times. V and J are TRBV11-2 and TRBJ1-1; D remains ambiguous. This CDR3 spans 15 amino acids. CDR1 is SGHAT, CDR2 FQNNGV, per germline. The ends were cut back, 5 bases at V and 1 base at J, with 14 bases in the middle. The CDR3 nucleotides read TGTGCCAGCAGCGGGCGGGCCCTTGCGAACACTGAAGCTTTCTTT. This encodes CASSGRALANTEAFF.

This clonotype was seen at least ten times. The chain links TRBV3-1 to TRBJ2-1; D unresolved. There are 8 residues in the CDR3. Germline V gives CDR1 LGHDT, CDR2 YNNKEL (reference sequence). The V end lost 5 bases, the J end lost 15 bases, and 5 bases lay between the germline ends. The CDR3 bases are TGTGCCAGCAGCTCCTGGTTCTTC. Its protein is CASSSWFF.

The table lists this clonotype with many counts. The chain has TRBV20-1 and TRBJ2-7; D possibly corresponds to TRBD2 (5 bases). Trimming left V 5 bases short and J 5 bases short, with 13 bases between. The CDR3 sequence is 12 residues long. Looked up from germline, CDR1 is DFQATT and CDR2 is SNEGSKA (reference sequence). Written as DNA, the CDR3 is TGCAGTGCTTCCGATACCGGGAACGAGCAGTACTTC. Residues: CSASDTGNEQYF.

This clonotype was recorded many times. This chain connects TRBV7-2 to TRBJ2-3, with 8 bases aligning to TRBD1. The CDR3 extends over 16 amino acids. V was pared by 5 bases and J by 2 bases, with 9 bases of the junction left unmatched. Germline V CDR1 and CDR2: SGHTA, FQGNSA. CDR3 amino acids: CASSTKRTGFTDTQYF. Written as DNA, the CDR3 is TGTGCCAGCAGCACTAAGCGGACAGGGTTCACAGATACGCAGTATTTT.